These T cell receptor beta chains were read from a single sample in a study of response to subunit inactivated influenza vaccine. From the RT-PCR reads, TCRdb called clonotypes with MiXCR, one entry per CDR3 protein. This table has around 520,000 distinct CDR3 sequences, 12% appearing once. This sample comprised PBMCs from blood, obtained on the day of vaccination. Receptors originate from a man in his fifties or sixties who received an inactivated influenza vaccine. CDR3s include the opening cysteine and the closing phenylalanine or tryptophan. The order of the fields is V gene, D gene, J gene, clone size, CDR3 DNA, CDR3 protein. D genes are given only for firm matches. Only part of the rows carry a size: once, few, many, or a class if the clone is expanded.

V: TRBV21-1
D: NA
J: TRBJ2-5
size: many
DNA: TGTGCCAGCAGCAAAGCACGATCGGCAGGACAAGAGACCCAGTACTTC
CDR3: CASSKARSAGQETQYF

V: TRBV28
D: TRBD1
J: TRBJ2-6
size: NA
DNA: TGTGCCAGCAGTGAGGGGGCGCAGGGGGCCAACGTCCTGACTTTC
CDR3: CASSEGAQGANVLTF

V: TRBV28
D: NA
J: TRBJ2-1
size: NA
DNA: TGTGCCAGCAGTTTCCCCCCCCTCCAATTATACAATGAGCAGTTCTTC
CDR3: CASSFPPLQLYNEQFF

V: TRBV6-2/TRBV6-3
D: TRBD2
J: TRBJ2-2
size: NA
DNA: TGTGCCAGCAAAATAGCGGGAGAAGGCACCGGGGAGCTGTTTTTT
CDR3: CASKIAGEGTGELFF

V: TRBV24-1
D: NA
J: TRBJ1-1
size: few
DNA: TGTGCCACCAGTGATTCTGCCGGGAACACTGAAGCTTTCTTT
CDR3: CATSDSAGNTEAFF

V: TRBV5-5
D: NA
J: TRBJ2-5
size: few
DNA: TGTGCCAGCAGCTCGGGACCTTACCAAGAGACCCAGTACTTC
CDR3: CASSSGPYQETQYF

V: TRBV9
D: NA
J: TRBJ2-5
size: NA
DNA: TGTGCCAGCAGCGTATCGGTGGCGGAGGCACAAGAGACCCAGTACTTC
CDR3: CASSVSVAEAQETQYF

V: TRBV10-2
D: NA
J: TRBJ1-2
size: few
DNA: TGCGCCAGCCGGGGGGTCTATGGCTACACCTTC
CDR3: CASRGVYGYTF

V: TRBV9
D: NA
J: TRBJ2-7
size: few
DNA: TGTGCCAGCAGCGTAGGGGGGGCCCCCCACGAGCAGTACTTC
CDR3: CASSVGGAPHEQYF

V: TRBV3-1
D: NA
J: TRBJ1-1
size: few
DNA: TGTGCCAGCAAGGGGGGAGGGGTGAACACTGAAGCTTTCTTT
CDR3: CASKGGGVNTEAFF

V: TRBV2
D: TRBD2
J: TRBJ2-3
size: NA
DNA: TGTGCCAGCAGCCCGGGGGGGAGCGCAGATACGCAGTATTTT
CDR3: CASSPGGSADTQYF

V: TRBV12-3/TRBV12-4
D: NA
J: TRBJ2-7
size: many
DNA: TGTGCCAGCAGTTTAGGTCCAGGAGTGGGCTACGAGCAGTACTTC
CDR3: CASSLGPGVGYEQYF

V: TRBV20-1
D: NA
J: TRBJ1-2
size: NA
DNA: TGCAGTGCTAGAGATCTTTTGCGGACGGGTATAAGGGATGGCTACACCTTC
CDR3: CSARDLLRTGIRDGYTF